The rows below give T cell receptor beta chains drawn from one sample of a study of breast tumors, draining lymph nodes, adjacent tissues. TCRdb itself ran the multiplex PCR reads through MiXCR, one entry per CDR3 protein. Of around 300,000 distinct CDR3 sequences in the sample, under 35% were seen once. Sequenced: axillary lymph node tissue. The receptor set was obtained from a female donor with breast cancer. Some clones in this sample may be carry-over from other donors' samples. CDR3s include the opening cysteine and the closing phenylalanine or tryptophan. The D gene is left open where the match is weak. Expanded clones are given a class, and other clones once, few, many or no size at all.

size,D,J,V,CDR3,DNA
many,NA,TRBJ2-7,TRBV10-3,CAIRNRFEQYF,TGTGCCATCAGAAACAGGTTCGAGCAGTACTTC
many,NA,TRBJ1-6,TRBV27,CASSLSRFGSPLHF,TGTGCCAGCAGTTTAAGCAGGTTTGGTTCACCCCTCCACTTT
many,NA,TRBJ1-5,TRBV19,CASKSGPYNQPQHF,TGTGCCAGTAAATCAGGACCTTACAATCAGCCCCAGCATTTT
few,TRBD1,TRBJ2-1,TRBV3-1,CASSQSPGQYNEQFF,TGTGCCAGCAGCCAATCCCCGGGACAGTACAATGAGCAGTTCTTC
many,TRBD1,TRBJ1-2,TRBV19,CASSIIPGQGTYGYTF,TGTGCCAGTAGTATTATTCCGGGACAGGGGACCTATGGCTACACCTTC
few,NA,TRBJ2-3,TRBV6-2/TRBV6-3,CASSEPPGWSTDTQYF,TGTGCCAGCAGTGAACCCCCAGGGTGGAGCACAGATACGCAGTATTTT
many,NA,TRBJ2-7,TRBV7-2,CASSRDYEQYF,TGTGCCAGCAGCCGCGACTACGAGCAGTACTTC
many,NA,TRBJ2-3,TRBV4-2,CASSQESLPRTDTQYF,TGTGCCAGCAGCCAAGAGAGTCTCCCCCGCACAGATACGCAGTATTTT
once,NA,TRBJ1-5,TRBV7-9,CASSLARTSSYQEPQHF,TGTGCCAGCAGCTTAGCCCGGACTAGCAGCTACCAAGAGCCCCAGCATTTT
NA,NA,TRBJ2-7,TRBV5-1,CASSLAGTGKGISYEQYF,TGCGCTAGCAGCTTGGCCGGGACCGGGAAAGGAATCTCCTACGAGCAGTACTTC
few,TRBD2,TRBJ2-1,TRBV5-1,CASSRGLAGAGTYNEQFF,TGCGCCAGCAGCAGAGGACTAGCGGGAGCAGGCACCTACAATGAGCAGTTCTTC
many,NA,TRBJ2-1,TRBV15,CATSRGSNEQFF,TGTGCCACCAGCAGAGGGTCCAATGAGCAGTTCTTC
NA,TRBD1,TRBJ1-4,TRBV6-4,CASSADRGRDEKLFF,TGTGCCAGCAGTGCGGACAGGGGGCGCGATGAAAAACTGTTTTTT
many,TRBD1,TRBJ2-1,TRBV7-9,CASSLQGANEQFF,TGTGCCAGCAGCTTACAGGGGGCAAATGAGCAGTTCTTC
NA,TRBD1,TRBJ1-3,TRBV6-1,CASSEGGQGVWTLYF,TGTGCCAGCAGTGAAGGGGGACAGGGCGTATGGACCCTATATTTT
few,TRBD1,TRBJ2-1,TRBV6-1,CASSETPGQGNNEQFF,TGTGCCAGCAGTGAAACCCCGGGACAGGGAAACAATGAGCAGTTCTTC
many,TRBD2,TRBJ2-7,TRBV12-3/TRBV12-4,CASSLTASGAYEQYF,TGTGCCAGCAGTTTGACGGCTAGCGGAGCCTACGAGCAGTACTTC
many,TRBD2,TRBJ2-5,TRBV24-1,CATGGAGGPQETQYF,TGTGCCACCGGCGGAGCGGGAGGGCCTCAAGAGACCCAGTACTTC
many,NA,TRBJ2-7,TRBV5-6,CASSYEQYF,TGTGCCAGCAGCTACGAGCAGTACTTC
many,NA,TRBJ2-7,TRBV6-5,CASSPIRRGRDHEQYF,TGTGCCAGCAGCCCTATACGGAGGGGGCGCGACCACGAGCAGTACTTC
NA,TRBD2,TRBJ2-7,TRBV2,CASQTSGSMYEQYF,TGTGCCAGTCAGACTAGCGGGAGTATGTACGAGCAGTACTTC
many,TRBD2,TRBJ2-2,TRBV5-1,CASSLASGRIGTGELFF,TGCGCCAGCAGCTTGGCTAGCGGGAGGATTGGCACCGGGGAGCTGTTTTTT
few,TRBD1,TRBJ2-1,TRBV7-4,CASSLGTGVSEQFF,TGTGCCAGCAGTCTAGGGACAGGAGTTTCTGAGCAGTTCTTC
NA,NA,TRBJ2-2,TRBV2,CASNLGAGELFF,TGTGCCAGCAATTTGGGTGCCGGGGAGCTGTTTTTT
NA,TRBD1,TRBJ2-1,TRBV6-1,CASSQQGAEGEQFF,TGTGCCAGCAGTCAACAGGGGGCGGAGGGTGAGCAGTTCTTC
NA,TRBD1,TRBJ1-5,TRBV20-1,CSARTGNQPPHF,TGCAGTGCTAGGACAGGGAATCAGCCCCCGCATTTT
NA,TRBD2,TRBJ2-5,TRBV24-1,CATGLAAQETQYF,TGTGCCACCGGACTAGCGGCACAAGAGACCCAGTACTTC
NA,TRBD2,TRBJ2-1,TRBV2,CASSSDSELAGGIRNEQFF,TGTGCCAGCAGTTCAGATAGCGAACTAGCGGGAGGGATTCGCAATGAGCAGTTCTTC
few,TRBD2,TRBJ2-3,TRBV28,CASSRTSGRRGDTQYF,TGTGCCAGCAGCAGGACTAGCGGGAGGAGGGGAGATACGCAGTATTTT
many,TRBD1,TRBJ1-2,TRBV7-8,CASSLRGPQGYTF,TGTGCCAGCAGCCTCAGGGGGCCGCAGGGCTACACCTTC
many,NA,TRBJ2-1,TRBV6-6,CASSYSGTYNEQFF,TGTGCCAGCAGTTATAGCGGAACCTACAATGAGCAGTTCTTC
few,NA,TRBJ1-2,TRBV20-1,CSAGGPPPNYGYTF,TGCAGTGCGGGGGGTCCCCCCCCCAACTATGGCTACACCTTC
many,TRBD1,TRBJ1-2,TRBV7-2,CASSADHDRGRGYTF,TGTGCCAGCAGCGCGGACCACGACAGGGGACGGGGCTACACCTTC
NA,NA,TRBJ1-6,TRBV7-6,CANSLDSRNNSPLHF,TGTGCCAACAGCTTAGACAGCAGGAATAATTCACCCCTCCACTTT
NA,NA,TRBJ1-3,TRBV30,CAWSARQAILSGNTIYF,TGTGCCTGGAGTGCCCGACAGGCGATTCTCTCTGGAAACACCATATATTTT
few,TRBD2,TRBJ2-7,TRBV28,CASSHPQRGPSYEQYF,TGTGCCAGCAGCCACCCTCAGCGGGGACCCTCCTACGAGCAGTACTTC
NA,TRBD1,TRBJ2-7,TRBV20-1,CSANRGRYNAQYF,TGCAGTGCTAACAGGGGGAGATACAATGCGCAGTACTTC
few,TRBD2,TRBJ2-1,TRBV6-2/TRBV6-3,CASSYSRGLAGVNEQFF,TGTGCCAGCAGTTACTCCCGAGGACTAGCGGGAGTCAATGAGCAGTTCTTC
NA,NA,TRBJ2-1,TRBV3-1,CASSPGSPRYNEQFF,TGTGCCAGCAGCCCCGGGAGTCCCCGTTACAATGAGCAGTTCTTC
NA,TRBD2,TRBJ2-1,TRBV6-5,CASKRTSGNSRGDEQFF,TGTGCCAGCAAACGGACTAGCGGGAATTCGCGTGGGGATGAGCAGTTCTTC
many,TRBD2,TRBJ2-5,TRBV20-1,CSAKSVSGGRAHETQYF,TGCAGTGCCAAGTCGGTGTCAGGCGGGAGGGCGCATGAGACCCAGTACTTC
NA,TRBD2,TRBJ2-7,TRBV20-1,CAWPGGGSSYEQYF,TGCGCTTGGCCTGGGGGAGGGAGCTCCTACGAGCAGTACTTC
many,NA,TRBJ2-7,TRBV10-3,CAISDLDEQYF,TGTGCCATCAGTGATTTGGACGAGCAGTACTTC
NA,TRBD2,TRBJ2-1,TRBV30,CAWIPGLGSNHQFF,TGTGCCTGGATCCCGGGACTAGGATCCAACCACCAGTTCTTC
NA,NA,TRBJ2-5,TRBV9,CAGSASPVVETQSF,TGTGCCGGCAGCGCATCCCCCGTTGTGGAGACCCAGTCCTTC
many,TRBD1,TRBJ2-3,TRBV20-1,CSALPGQGTRTDTQYF,TGCAGTGCTCTACCGGGACAGGGAACCCGCACAGATACGCAGTATTTT
many,NA,TRBJ1-5,TRBV19,CASSISPRASGNQPQHF,TGTGCCAGTAGTATCTCACCACGGGCAAGCGGCAATCAGCCCCAGCATTTT
many,TRBD1,TRBJ2-2,TRBV11-2,CASSKGTGLRSGELFF,TGTGCCAGCAGCAAGGGGACAGGTCTCCGGAGCGGGGAGCTGTTTTTT
many,TRBD2,TRBJ2-1,TRBV4-3,CASSQETSGSYNEQFF,TGCGCCAGCAGCCAAGAGACTAGCGGGAGTTACAATGAGCAGTTCTTC
many,NA,TRBJ2-1,TRBV19,CASTRTQGNEQFF,TGTGCCAGTACCCGAACCCAGGGGAATGAGCAGTTCTTC
NA,NA,TRBJ1-1,TRBV12-3/TRBV12-4,CASSHGNTEAFF,TGTGCCAGCAGCCACGGGAACACTGAAGCTTTCTTT
NA,NA,TRBJ1-1,TRBV6-5,CASSYSGEVTEAFF,TGTGCCAGCAGTTACTCCGGGGAGGTTACTGAAGCTTTCTTT
NA,NA,TRBJ1-1,TRBV20-1,CSANAPTEAFF,TGCAGTGCTAACGCCCCCACTGAAGCTTTCTTT
few,NA,TRBJ2-3,TRBV18,CASSRDSRLDTQYF,TGTGCCAGCTCACGGGACTCTCGTTTGGATACGCAGTATTTT
many,TRBD1,TRBJ2-5,TRBV7-9,CASSPRTGGFRETQYF,TGTGCCAGCAGCCCAAGGACAGGGGGCTTTAGAGAGACCCAGTACTTC
NA,TRBD2,TRBJ2-5,TRBV20-1,CSARGGDVQETQYF,TGCAGTGCTAGGGGAGGGGACGTCCAAGAGACCCAGTACTTC
NA,NA,TRBJ2-4,TRBV4-1,CASSQPAGLAAKNIQYF,TGCGCCAGCAGCCAACCGGCAGGGCTTGCGGCCAAAAACATTCAGTACTTC